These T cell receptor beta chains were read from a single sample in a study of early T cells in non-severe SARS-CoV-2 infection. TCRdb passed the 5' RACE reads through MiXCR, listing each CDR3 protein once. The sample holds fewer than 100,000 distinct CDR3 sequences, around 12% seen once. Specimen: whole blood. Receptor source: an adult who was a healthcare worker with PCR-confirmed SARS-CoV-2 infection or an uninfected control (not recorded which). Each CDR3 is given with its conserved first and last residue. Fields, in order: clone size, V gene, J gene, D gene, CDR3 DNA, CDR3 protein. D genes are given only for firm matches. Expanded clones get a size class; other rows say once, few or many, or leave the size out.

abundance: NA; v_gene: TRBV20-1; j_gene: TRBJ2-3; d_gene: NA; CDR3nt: TGCAGTGCTAGCGGAGGAGGCGATACGCAGTATTTT; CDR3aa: CSASGGGDTQYF
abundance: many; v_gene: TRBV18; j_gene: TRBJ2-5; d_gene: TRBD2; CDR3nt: TGTGCCAGCAGCCCGGGACTAGCTGAAGAGACCCAGTACTTC; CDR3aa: CASSPGLAEETQYF
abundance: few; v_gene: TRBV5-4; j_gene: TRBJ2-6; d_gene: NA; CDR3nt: TGTGCCAGCAGCTTGGGGCTCAGCGCTGGGGCCAACGTCCTGACTTTC; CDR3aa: CASSLGLSAGANVLTF
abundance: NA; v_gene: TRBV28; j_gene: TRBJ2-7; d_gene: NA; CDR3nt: TGTGCCAGCAGTCGCTCGAAGACTAGGGAAACCTACGAGCAGTACTTC; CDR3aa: CASSRSKTRETYEQYF
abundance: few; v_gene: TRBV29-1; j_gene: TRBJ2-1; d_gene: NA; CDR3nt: TGCAGCGGGTTGGGACACCTAAACAATGAGCAGTTCTTC; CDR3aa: CSGLGHLNNEQFF
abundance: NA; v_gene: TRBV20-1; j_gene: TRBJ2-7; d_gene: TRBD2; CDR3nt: TGCAGTGCTTCCGCGACTAGCTTATACGAGCAGTACTTC; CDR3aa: CSASATSLYEQYF
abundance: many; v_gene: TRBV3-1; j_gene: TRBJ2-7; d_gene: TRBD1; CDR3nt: TGTGCCAGCAGCCAAGATCAGGGACAGGTGTACGAGCAGTACTTC; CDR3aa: CASSQDQGQVYEQYF
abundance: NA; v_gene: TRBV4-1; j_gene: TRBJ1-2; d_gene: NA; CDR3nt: TGCGCCAGCAGCCCTACTACACAGTCGAACTATGGCTACACCTTC; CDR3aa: CASSPTTQSNYGYTF
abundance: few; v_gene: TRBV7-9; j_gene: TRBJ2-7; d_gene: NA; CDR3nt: TGTGCCATCCCAGTCCGCGGGCGGTCTTGGTACGAGCAGTACTTC; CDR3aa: CAIPVRGRSWYEQYF
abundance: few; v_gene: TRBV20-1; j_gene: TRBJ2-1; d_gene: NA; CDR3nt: TGCAGTGGTAGATCGTTGAGTGGTTATGAGCAGTTCTTC; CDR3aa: CSGRSLSGYEQFF
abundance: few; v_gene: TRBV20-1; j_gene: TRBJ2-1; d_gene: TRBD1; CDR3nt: TGCAGTGCTAAACCGTGGGACAGGGGGGATGACAATGAGCAGTTCTTC; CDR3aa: CSAKPWDRGDDNEQFF
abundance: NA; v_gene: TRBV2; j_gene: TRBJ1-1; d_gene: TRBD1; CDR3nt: TGTGTCGGGGGGACAGGGGCTGAAGCTTTCTTT; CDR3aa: CVGGTGAEAFF
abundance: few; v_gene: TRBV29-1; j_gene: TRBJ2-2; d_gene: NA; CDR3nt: TGCAGCGGCTACAGGACCGGGGAGCTGTTTTTT; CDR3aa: CSGYRTGELFF
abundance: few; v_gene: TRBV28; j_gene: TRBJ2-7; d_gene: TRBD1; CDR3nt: TGTGCCAGCAGTACCCGACAGGGGGCAGGCTCCTACGAGCAGTACTTC; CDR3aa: CASSTRQGAGSYEQYF
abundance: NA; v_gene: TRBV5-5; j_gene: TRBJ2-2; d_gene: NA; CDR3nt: TGTGCCAGCAGCTTGATCTTTGACGGGGAGCTGTTTTTT; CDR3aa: CASSLIFDGELFF
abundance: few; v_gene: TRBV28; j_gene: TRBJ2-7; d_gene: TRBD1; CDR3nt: TGTGCCAGCAGTTCGGGAGGGGGACAGGGGGCTTACTACGAGCAGTACTTC; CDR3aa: CASSSGGGQGAYYEQYF
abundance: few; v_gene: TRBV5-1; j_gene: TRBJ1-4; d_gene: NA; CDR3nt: TGCGCCAGCAGCTTGACAGCAACTAATGAAAAACTGTTTTTT; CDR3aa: CASSLTATNEKLFF
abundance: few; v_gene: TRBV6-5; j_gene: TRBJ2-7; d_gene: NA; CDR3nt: TGTGCCAGCAGTTACGGAACTGGAAGCCTCGTAGAGCAGTACTTC; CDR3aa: CASSYGTGSLVEQYF
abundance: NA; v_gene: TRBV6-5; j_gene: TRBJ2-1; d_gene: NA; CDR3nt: TGTGCCAGCAGTTACCGATCGCTTACCTCCTACAATGAGCAGTTCTTC; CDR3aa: CASSYRSLTSYNEQFF
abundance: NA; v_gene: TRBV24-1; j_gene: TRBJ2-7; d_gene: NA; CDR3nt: TGTGCCACCAGTGGAGGTTCCCTCGGCGAGCAGTACTTC; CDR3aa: CATSGGSLGEQYF